This TCR beta chain was sequenced during a study of T-cell memory formation after mild COVID-19. This clonotype appeared many times. The ends lost 6 bases at V and 6 bases at J; junction bases unmatched: 14. There are 14 residues in the CDR3. Germline V CDR1 and CDR2: DFQATT, SNEGSKA (reference sequence). TCRdb processed the 5' RACE reads anew with MiXCR; each CDR3 protein has one entry. The top ten clones hold approximately 2% of a sample with approximately 180,000 distinct CDR3 sequences, around 15% of them seen once. Sequencing used PBMCs or a T cell subset sorted from them (not recorded which). The chain joins TRBV20-1 to TRBJ2-7, with 7 bases lining up with TRBD2. This TCR was recovered from an adult woman who had mild COVID-19 (a few samples of this study predate the infection). Cell type and time point are not known. The DNA of the CDR3 is TGCAGTGCAACCCCGGGGGGTGGGGTACGCGAGCAGTACTTC. It codes for CSATPGGGVREQYF.